This T cell receptor (beta chain) was identified during a study of T-cell reconstitution after alpha-beta-depleted transplantation in children (dated by TCRdb to between 2015 and 2016). General notes on the study: Using TCR repertoire profiling, the study followed T-cell immune reconstitution in a quantitative way in children after TCRalphabeta/CD19-depleted allogeneic hematopoietic cell transplantation.

This clonotype was seen only a few times. Its antigen has not been determined. Per-base quality was not reported, and no clone a single base away is much larger than it. Libraries were made using PCR. The sequencing machine was an Illumina HiSeq 2500. TCR library preparation used molecular barcoding, with unique molecular identifiers applied to normalize quantification of the TCRbeta repertoire. TCRdb reanalyzed the raw reads on its own, using fastp at Q25 for trimming and MiXCR for clone calling, and kept in-frame beta chains. Every distinct CDR3 protein forms one entry, paired with its most common genes and DNA. The sample has some 500,000 distinct CDR3 sequences on record, around 19% of them singletons. Together, the top ten hold about 3.1% of the sample. Including the terminal cysteine and phenylalanine, the CDR3 comprises 14 residues. Of the read, only the CDR3 DNA is kept; its 42 bases are in frame from base 1. V and J are truncated by 5 bases and 7 bases respectively, leaving an intervening sequence of 15 bases.

The specimen comprised PBMCs from the stem cell graft donor, sampled from the stem cell graft. Here the chain combines TRBV12-3 or TRBV12-4 and TRBJ2-1; TRBD2 might be the D gene, on 6 matching bases. The sequence came from a human donor who donated a stem cell graft to a child with acute lymphoblastic leukemia. The nucleotide sequence is TGTGCCAGCAGTATCGGGGGAGCAGGAAATGAGCAGTTCTTC. Translated, this is CASSIGGAGNEQFF.